A selection of T cell receptor beta chains follows, all from one sample in a study of spatial heterogeneity in lung cancer. TCRdb itself ran the 5' RACE reads through MiXCR, one entry per CDR3 protein. Among some 110,000 distinct CDR3 sequences listed, 9.5% to 15% were seen once. This sample comprised PBMCs, obtained at follow-up. The receptor set was obtained from a male donor with early-stage non-small cell lung cancer. CDR3s include the opening cysteine and the closing phenylalanine or tryptophan. The order of the fields is V gene, D gene, clone size, J gene, CDR3 DNA, CDR3 protein. A D gene is named only where the DNA matches it firmly. A row's size may be missing; if present it is once, few, many or a size class.

v_call: TRBV9
d_call: .
clone_size: few
j_call: TRBJ1-1
cdr3_nt: TGTGCCAGCAGCGTAGGTGGGGGTCTGAACACTGAAGCTTTCTTT
cdr3_aa: CASSVGGGLNTEAFF

v_call: TRBV3-1
d_call: .
clone_size: few
j_call: TRBJ2-1
cdr3_nt: TGTGCCAGCAGCCCCCCGCACCCAAATGAGCAGTTCTTC
cdr3_aa: CASSPPHPNEQFF

v_call: TRBV6-2/TRBV6-3
d_call: .
clone_size: many
j_call: TRBJ1-5
cdr3_nt: TGTGCCAGCAGTTACATCCCCGGGAATAGCAATCAGCCCCAGCATTTT
cdr3_aa: CASSYIPGNSNQPQHF

v_call: TRBV18
d_call: TRBD1
clone_size: few
j_call: TRBJ1-5
cdr3_nt: TGTGCCAGCTCAAGGGACAGGGGGCGGCAGCCCCAGCATTTT
cdr3_aa: CASSRDRGRQPQHF

v_call: TRBV6-2/TRBV6-3
d_call: .
clone_size: few
j_call: TRBJ1-3
cdr3_nt: TGTGCCAGCAGTCCTGACTTACCTTTCTCTGGAAACACCATATATTTT
cdr3_aa: CASSPDLPFSGNTIYF

v_call: TRBV7-2
d_call: TRBD2
clone_size: .
j_call: TRBJ2-7
cdr3_nt: TGTGCCAGCAGCCCGACGGGAGGGGTTGGGGCCGAGCAGTACTTC
cdr3_aa: CASSPTGGVGAEQYF

v_call: TRBV5-1
d_call: .
clone_size: .
j_call: TRBJ2-1
cdr3_nt: TGCGCCAGCAGCTTGGCAGGGAAGGGCTACAATGAGCAGTTCTTC
cdr3_aa: CASSLAGKGYNEQFF

v_call: TRBV10-2
d_call: TRBD1
clone_size: few
j_call: TRBJ2-2
cdr3_nt: TGCGCCAGCAGTTCCCGGGACAGCAAATCGCCCGGGGAGCTGTTTTTT
cdr3_aa: CASSSRDSKSPGELFF

v_call: TRBV7-8
d_call: TRBD1
clone_size: .
j_call: TRBJ1-3
cdr3_nt: TGTGCCAGCAGTTCCGACAGGGCTTTACGTGGAAACACCATATATTTT
cdr3_aa: CASSSDRALRGNTIYF

v_call: TRBV12-3/TRBV12-4
d_call: TRBD1
clone_size: few
j_call: TRBJ1-6
cdr3_nt: TGTGCCAGCAAACGAACCCGGGACAGGGGACGGTCACCCCTCCACTTT
cdr3_aa: CASKRTRDRGRSPLHF

v_call: TRBV7-2
d_call: TRBD2
clone_size: many
j_call: TRBJ2-3
cdr3_nt: TGTGCCAGCAGCCAGAGCGGGGGGGGCCGGGATACGCAGTATTTT
cdr3_aa: CASSQSGGGRDTQYF

v_call: TRBV11-2
d_call: TRBD1
clone_size: .
j_call: TRBJ1-1
cdr3_nt: TGTGCCAGCAGCTCACTAGCGGCCGGGACAGCTTACACTGAAGCTTTCTTT
cdr3_aa: CASSSLAAGTAYTEAFF

v_call: TRBV7-2
d_call: TRBD2
clone_size: .
j_call: TRBJ2-3
cdr3_nt: TGTGCCAGCAGCTTAGTCGGCGGGGGACCCACAGATACGCAGTATTTT
cdr3_aa: CASSLVGGGPTDTQYF

v_call: TRBV21-1
d_call: .
clone_size: .
j_call: TRBJ2-3
cdr3_nt: TGTGCCAGCAGGTGGGAGGGCTCCCCCGGTGCAGATACGCAGTATTTT
cdr3_aa: CASRWEGSPGADTQYF

v_call: TRBV10-3
d_call: .
clone_size: few
j_call: TRBJ1-2
cdr3_nt: TGTGCCATCAGTGAGGGGCCAAGCTATGGCTACACCTTC
cdr3_aa: CAISEGPSYGYTF

v_call: TRBV18
d_call: .
clone_size: .
j_call: TRBJ2-7
cdr3_nt: TGTGCCAGCTCACCACCGGGCGCCATGTGGGCCGAGCAGTACTTC
cdr3_aa: CASSPPGAMWAEQYF

v_call: TRBV6-2/TRBV6-3
d_call: .
clone_size: few
j_call: TRBJ2-1
cdr3_nt: TGTGCCAGCAGTTACCGACGTATTGCCCCCTACAATGAGCAGTTCTTC
cdr3_aa: CASSYRRIAPYNEQFF

v_call: TRBV4-3
d_call: .
clone_size: .
j_call: TRBJ2-3
cdr3_nt: TGCGCCAGCAGCCCGCAGGGATACACAGATACGCAGTATTTT
cdr3_aa: CASSPQGYTDTQYF

v_call: TRBV19
d_call: .
clone_size: many
j_call: TRBJ2-4
cdr3_nt: TGTGCCAGTGCCAGCCTCAACCGAGCTAAAAACATTCAGTACTTC
cdr3_aa: CASASLNRAKNIQYF

v_call: TRBV20-1
d_call: TRBD2
clone_size: .
j_call: TRBJ2-7
cdr3_nt: TGCAGTGCTAGAGAGGCGGGGGGGGCCTACGAGCAGTACTTC
cdr3_aa: CSAREAGGAYEQYF

v_call: TRBV7-9
d_call: .
clone_size: few
j_call: TRBJ2-3
cdr3_nt: TGTGCCAGCAGCTTTACAGGGTTTTCTCGCACAGATACGCAGTATTTT
cdr3_aa: CASSFTGFSRTDTQYF

v_call: TRBV20-1
d_call: .
clone_size: few
j_call: TRBJ2-7
cdr3_nt: TGCAGTGTTCATTACCCCAAGGCCGAATTGAGGGAGCAGTACTTC
cdr3_aa: CSVHYPKAELREQYF

v_call: TRBV6-5
d_call: TRBD1
clone_size: many
j_call: TRBJ2-1
cdr3_nt: TGTGCCAGCAGTTTGGACAGGCCACTATCACCTCAGGGAAATGAGCAGTTCTTC
cdr3_aa: CASSLDRPLSPQGNEQFF

v_call: TRBV29-1
d_call: .
clone_size: few
j_call: TRBJ1-2
cdr3_nt: TGCAGCGGGGGTGGTCAGAGTTATGGCTACACCTTC
cdr3_aa: CSGGGQSYGYTF

v_call: TRBV6-4
d_call: TRBD1
clone_size: many
j_call: TRBJ1-2
cdr3_nt: TGTGCCAGCAGCCCGGGACAGGGGCCACTTCTTGGATATGGCTACACCTTC
cdr3_aa: CASSPGQGPLLGYGYTF

v_call: TRBV5-4
d_call: .
clone_size: few
j_call: TRBJ1-1
cdr3_nt: TGTGCCAGCAGCTTGGAGGGGGGAAAAGCTTTCTTT
cdr3_aa: CASSLEGGKAFF

v_call: TRBV27
d_call: TRBD1
clone_size: .
j_call: TRBJ1-4
cdr3_nt: TGTGCCAGCAGTTTAGTAAAGGGGGCGGGGGAAAAACTGTTTTTT
cdr3_aa: CASSLVKGAGEKLFF

v_call: TRBV2
d_call: .
clone_size: .
j_call: TRBJ1-3
cdr3_nt: TGTGCCAGCAGTGAAAACGTTATCTCTGGAAACACCATATATTTT
cdr3_aa: CASSENVISGNTIYF

v_call: TRBV7-8
d_call: TRBD2
clone_size: few
j_call: TRBJ2-1
cdr3_nt: TGTGCCAGCAGCTTAGCGGAGGCGGGGGGGTTCAATGAGCAGTTCTTC
cdr3_aa: CASSLAEAGGFNEQFF

v_call: TRBV20-1
d_call: .
clone_size: few
j_call: TRBJ2-3
cdr3_nt: TGCAGTGCTGTGGATATCACAGATACGCAGTATTTT
cdr3_aa: CSAVDITDTQYF

v_call: TRBV24-1
d_call: TRBD2
clone_size: many
j_call: TRBJ2-5
cdr3_nt: TGTGCCACCACCAGCGGGGGGTTCCAAGAGACCCAGTACTTC
cdr3_aa: CATTSGGFQETQYF

v_call: TRBV5-1
d_call: .
clone_size: .
j_call: TRBJ2-7
cdr3_nt: TGCGCCAGCAGCCCCGCCAGGGCGGACCACGAGCAGTACTTC
cdr3_aa: CASSPARADHEQYF

v_call: TRBV15
d_call: .
clone_size: .
j_call: TRBJ2-3
cdr3_nt: TGTGCCACCAGCAGAGATGACACCACAGATACGCAGTATTTT
cdr3_aa: CATSRDDTTDTQYF

v_call: TRBV20-1
d_call: TRBD1
clone_size: few
j_call: TRBJ1-2
cdr3_nt: TGCAGTGCTAGAGACCAGGACAGGGGGTATGGCTACACCTTC
cdr3_aa: CSARDQDRGYGYTF

v_call: TRBV20-1
d_call: TRBD2
clone_size: many
j_call: TRBJ2-5
cdr3_nt: TGCAGTGCCTATCTAGCGGGGAAAGAGACCCAGTACTTC
cdr3_aa: CSAYLAGKETQYF

v_call: TRBV12-3/TRBV12-4
d_call: TRBD1
clone_size: .
j_call: TRBJ2-1
cdr3_nt: TGTGCCAGCAGTTTTTGGGACAGCAACAATGAGCAGTTCTTC
cdr3_aa: CASSFWDSNNEQFF

v_call: TRBV5-1
d_call: .
clone_size: many
j_call: TRBJ2-5
cdr3_nt: TGCGCCAGCAGCTTCAGGGTGGGCCGGGAGACCCAGTACTTC
cdr3_aa: CASSFRVGRETQYF

v_call: TRBV29-1
d_call: TRBD1
clone_size: many
j_call: TRBJ2-5
cdr3_nt: TGCAGCGTAGCCAGGGGACAGGGGGGAGAGACCCAGTACTTC
cdr3_aa: CSVARGQGGETQYF

v_call: TRBV7-9
d_call: .
clone_size: few
j_call: TRBJ2-2
cdr3_nt: TGTGCCAGCAGCCTCCATGAAGGCAACACCGGGGAGCTGTTTTTT
cdr3_aa: CASSLHEGNTGELFF

v_call: TRBV24-1
d_call: .
clone_size: few
j_call: TRBJ2-5
cdr3_nt: TGTGCCACCAGTGAAGGGCACAGGGAAGAGACCCAGTACTTC
cdr3_aa: CATSEGHREETQYF

v_call: TRBV7-2
d_call: .
clone_size: .
j_call: TRBJ2-7
cdr3_nt: TGTGCCAGCAGCCCAAGACGGGAAGCGCAGTACTTC
cdr3_aa: CASSPRREAQYF

v_call: TRBV4-3
d_call: .
clone_size: .
j_call: TRBJ1-2
cdr3_nt: TGCGCCAGCAGCCAAGATTTCACGGCAGACTATGGCTACACCTTC
cdr3_aa: CASSQDFTADYGYTF